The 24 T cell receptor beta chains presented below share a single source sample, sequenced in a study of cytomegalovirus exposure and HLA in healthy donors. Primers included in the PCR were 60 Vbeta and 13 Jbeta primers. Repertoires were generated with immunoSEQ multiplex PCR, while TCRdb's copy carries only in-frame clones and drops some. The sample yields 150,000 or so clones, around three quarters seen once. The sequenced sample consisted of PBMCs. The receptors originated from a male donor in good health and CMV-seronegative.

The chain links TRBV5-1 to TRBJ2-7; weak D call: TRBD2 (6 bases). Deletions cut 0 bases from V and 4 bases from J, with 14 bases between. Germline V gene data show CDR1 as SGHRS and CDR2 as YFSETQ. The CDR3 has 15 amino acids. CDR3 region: CASSLEGRMAYEQYF. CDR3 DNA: TGCGCCAGCAGCTTGGAGGGGAGGATGGCGTACGAGCAGTACTTC.

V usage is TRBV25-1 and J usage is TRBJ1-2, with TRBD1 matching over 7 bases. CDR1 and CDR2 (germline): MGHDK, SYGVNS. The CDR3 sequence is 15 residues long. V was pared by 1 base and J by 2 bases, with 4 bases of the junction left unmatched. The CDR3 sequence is CASSESGTANYGYTF. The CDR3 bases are TGTGCCAGCAGTGAATCTGGGACAGCAAACTATGGCTACACCTTC.

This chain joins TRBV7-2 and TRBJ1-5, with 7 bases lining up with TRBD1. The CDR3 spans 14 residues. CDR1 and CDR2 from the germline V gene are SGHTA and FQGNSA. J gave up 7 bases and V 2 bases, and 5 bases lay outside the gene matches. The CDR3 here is CASSLYPTGQPQHF. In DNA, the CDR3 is TGTGCCAGCAGCTTATACCCGACAGGGCAGCCCCAGCATTTT. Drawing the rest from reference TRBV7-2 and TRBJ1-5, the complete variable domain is GAGVSQSPSNKVTEKGKDVELRCDPISGHTALYWYRQSLGQGLEFLIYFQGNSAPDKSGLPSDRFSAERTGGSVSTLTIQRTQQEDSAVYLCASSLYPTGQPQHFGDGTRLSIL.

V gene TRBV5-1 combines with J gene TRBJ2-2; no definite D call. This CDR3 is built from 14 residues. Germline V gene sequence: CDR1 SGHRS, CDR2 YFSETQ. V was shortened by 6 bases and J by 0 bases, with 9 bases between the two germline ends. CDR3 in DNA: TGCGCCAGCAATCCCAGCGCGAACACCGGGGAGCTGTTTTTT. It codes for CASNPSANTGELFF.

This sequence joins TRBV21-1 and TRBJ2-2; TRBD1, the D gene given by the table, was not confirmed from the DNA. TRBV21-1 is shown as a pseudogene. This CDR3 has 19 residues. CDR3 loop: CASSKKGQGGTTNTGELFF. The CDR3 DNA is TGTGCCAGCAGCAAGAAGGGACAGGGGGGGACTACGAACACCGGGGAGCTGTTTTTT.

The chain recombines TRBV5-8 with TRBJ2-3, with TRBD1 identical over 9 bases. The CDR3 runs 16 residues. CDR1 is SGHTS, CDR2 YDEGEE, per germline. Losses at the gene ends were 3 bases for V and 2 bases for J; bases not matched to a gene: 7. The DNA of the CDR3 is TGTGCCAGCAGCTGGGCGGGACAGGGACCCACAGATACGCAGTATTTT. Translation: CASSWAGQGPTDTQYF.

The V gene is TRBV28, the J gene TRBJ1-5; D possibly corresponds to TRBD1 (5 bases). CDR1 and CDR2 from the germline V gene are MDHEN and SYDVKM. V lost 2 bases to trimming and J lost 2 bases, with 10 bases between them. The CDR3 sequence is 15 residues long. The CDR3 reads CASSLRGSGNQPQHF. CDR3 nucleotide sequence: TGTGCCAGCAGTTTAAGGGGTAGTGGCAATCAGCCCCAGCATTTT.

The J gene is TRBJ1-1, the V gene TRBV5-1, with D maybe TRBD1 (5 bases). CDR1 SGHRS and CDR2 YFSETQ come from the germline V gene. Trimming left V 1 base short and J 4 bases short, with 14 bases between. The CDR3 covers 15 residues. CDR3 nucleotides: TGCGCCAGCAGCTTGACCGGGGGGGAGGGCACTGAAGCTTTCTTT. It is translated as CASSLTGGEGTEAFF.

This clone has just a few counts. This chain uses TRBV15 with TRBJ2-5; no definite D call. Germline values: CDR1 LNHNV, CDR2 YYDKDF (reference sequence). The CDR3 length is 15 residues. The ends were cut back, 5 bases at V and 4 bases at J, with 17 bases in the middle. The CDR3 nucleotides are TGTGCCACCAGCCTTTCGTCAGTCAGTGGAGAGACCCAGTACTTC. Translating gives CATSLSSVSGETQYF.

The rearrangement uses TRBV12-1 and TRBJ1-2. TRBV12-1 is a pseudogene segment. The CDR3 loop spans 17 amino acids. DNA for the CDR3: TGTGCCAGCAGCTTTAGTGCCAGGCCTAGCCCCATCTATGGCTACACCTTC. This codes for CASSFSARPSPIYGYTF.

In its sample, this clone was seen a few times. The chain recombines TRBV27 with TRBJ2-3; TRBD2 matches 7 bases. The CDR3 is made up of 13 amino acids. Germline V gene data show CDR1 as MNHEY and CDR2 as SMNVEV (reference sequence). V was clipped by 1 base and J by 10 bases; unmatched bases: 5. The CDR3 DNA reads TGTGCCAGCAGTTTATTAGGACTAGAATCGCAGTATTTT. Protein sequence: CASSLLGLESQYF.

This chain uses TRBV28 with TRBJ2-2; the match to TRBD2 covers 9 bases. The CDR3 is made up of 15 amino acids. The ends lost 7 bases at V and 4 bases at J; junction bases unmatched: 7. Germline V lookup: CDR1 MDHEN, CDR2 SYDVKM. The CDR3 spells CASTLGLAGTGELFF. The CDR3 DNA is TGTGCCAGCACCCTGGGACTAGCAGGCACCGGGGAGCTGTTTTTT.

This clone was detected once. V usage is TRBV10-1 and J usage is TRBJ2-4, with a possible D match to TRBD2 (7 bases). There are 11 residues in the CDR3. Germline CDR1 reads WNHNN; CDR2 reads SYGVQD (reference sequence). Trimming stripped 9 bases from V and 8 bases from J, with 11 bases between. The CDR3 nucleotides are TGCGCCAGAGGGGGGGACCACATTCAGTACTTC. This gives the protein CARGGDHIQYF.

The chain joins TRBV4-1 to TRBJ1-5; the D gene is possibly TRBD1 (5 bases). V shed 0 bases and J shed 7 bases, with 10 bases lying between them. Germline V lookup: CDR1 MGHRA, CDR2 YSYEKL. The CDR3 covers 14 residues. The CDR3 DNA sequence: TGCGCCAGCAGCCAAGAGCAGGGAGGACAGCCCCAGCATTTT. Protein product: CASSQEQGGQPQHF.

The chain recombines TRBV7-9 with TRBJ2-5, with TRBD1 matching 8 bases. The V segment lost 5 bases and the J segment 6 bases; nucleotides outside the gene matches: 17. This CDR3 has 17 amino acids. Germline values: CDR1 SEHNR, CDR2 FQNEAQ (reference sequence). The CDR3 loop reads CASSHDRTGWFAKTQYF. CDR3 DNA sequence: TGTGCCAGCAGCCATGACCGGACAGGGTGGTTCGCGAAGACCCAGTACTTC.

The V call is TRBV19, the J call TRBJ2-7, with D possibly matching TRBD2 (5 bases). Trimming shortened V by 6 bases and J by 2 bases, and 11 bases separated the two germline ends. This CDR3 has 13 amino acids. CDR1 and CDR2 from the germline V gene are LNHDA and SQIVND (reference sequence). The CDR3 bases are TGTGCCAGTAGCCTCCGGGAACCCTACGAGCAGTACTTC. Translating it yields CASSLREPYEQYF.

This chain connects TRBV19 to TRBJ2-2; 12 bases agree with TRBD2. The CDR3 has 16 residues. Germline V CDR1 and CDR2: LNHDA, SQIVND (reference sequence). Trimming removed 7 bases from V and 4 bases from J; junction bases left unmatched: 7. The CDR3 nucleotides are TGTGCCAGTAACCATCTGACTAGCGGGAGCACCGGGGAGCTGTTTTTT. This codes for CASNHLTSGSTGELFF. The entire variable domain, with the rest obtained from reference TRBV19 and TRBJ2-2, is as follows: DGGITQSPKYLFRKEGQNVTLSCEQNLNHDAMYWYRQDPGQGLRLIYYSQIVNDFQKGDIAEGYSVSREKKESFPLTVTSAQKNPTAFYLCASNHLTSGSTGELFFGEGSRLTVL.

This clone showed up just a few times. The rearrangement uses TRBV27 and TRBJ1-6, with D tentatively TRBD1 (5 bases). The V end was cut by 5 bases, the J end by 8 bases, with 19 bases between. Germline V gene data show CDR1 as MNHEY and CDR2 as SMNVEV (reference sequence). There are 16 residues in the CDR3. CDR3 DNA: TGTGCCAGCAGTCTCCGCGGGACGGTGAGAGATTCACCCCTCCACTTT. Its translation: CASSLRGTVRDSPLHF.

The CDR3 DNA follows: TGCGCCAGCAGGGGGAGGGCCCACGGGAATGAGCAGTTCTTC. Protein: CASRGRAHGNEQFF. The V gene is TRBV5-1, the J gene TRBJ2-1; 7 nucleotides match TRBD2. CDR3 length: 14 amino acids. CDR1 SGHRS and CDR2 YFSETQ come from the germline V gene. V lost 5 bases, J lost 7 bases, and 9 bases stayed unmatched.

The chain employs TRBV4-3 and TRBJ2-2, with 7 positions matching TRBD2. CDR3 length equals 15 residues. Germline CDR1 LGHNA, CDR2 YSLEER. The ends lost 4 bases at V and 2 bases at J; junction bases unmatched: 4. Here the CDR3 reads CASSRAGVNTGELFF. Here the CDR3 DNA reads TGCGCCAGCAGCCGCGCGGGAGTTAACACCGGGGAGCTGTTTTTT.

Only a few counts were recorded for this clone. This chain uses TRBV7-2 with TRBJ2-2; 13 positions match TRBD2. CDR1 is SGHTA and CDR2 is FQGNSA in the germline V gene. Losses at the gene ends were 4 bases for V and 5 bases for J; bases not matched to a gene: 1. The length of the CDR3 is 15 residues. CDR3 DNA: TGTGCCAGCAGCTCGACTAGCGGGAGGACCGGGGAGCTGTTTTTT. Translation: CASSSTSGRTGELFF.

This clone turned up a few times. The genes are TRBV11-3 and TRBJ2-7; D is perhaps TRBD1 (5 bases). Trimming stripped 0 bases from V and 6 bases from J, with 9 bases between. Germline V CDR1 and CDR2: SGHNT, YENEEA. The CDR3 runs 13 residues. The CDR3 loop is CASSLDRESEQYF. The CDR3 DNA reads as TGTGCCAGCAGCTTAGACAGGGAATCCGAGCAGTACTTC.

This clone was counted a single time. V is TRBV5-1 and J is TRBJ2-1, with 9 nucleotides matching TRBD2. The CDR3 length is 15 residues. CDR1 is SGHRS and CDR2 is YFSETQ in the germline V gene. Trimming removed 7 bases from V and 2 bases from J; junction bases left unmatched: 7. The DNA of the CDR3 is TGCGCCAGCGCCCAGGCGGGGGGGCCCTACAATGAGCAGTTCTTC. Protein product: CASAQAGGPYNEQFF.

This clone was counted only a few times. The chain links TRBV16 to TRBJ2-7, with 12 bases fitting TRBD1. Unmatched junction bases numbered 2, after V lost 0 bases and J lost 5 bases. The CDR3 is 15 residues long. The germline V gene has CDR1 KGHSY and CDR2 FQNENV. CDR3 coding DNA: TGTGCCAGCAGCCAATCGGGACAGGGGGCGAACGAGCAGTACTTC. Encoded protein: CASSQSGQGANEQYF.